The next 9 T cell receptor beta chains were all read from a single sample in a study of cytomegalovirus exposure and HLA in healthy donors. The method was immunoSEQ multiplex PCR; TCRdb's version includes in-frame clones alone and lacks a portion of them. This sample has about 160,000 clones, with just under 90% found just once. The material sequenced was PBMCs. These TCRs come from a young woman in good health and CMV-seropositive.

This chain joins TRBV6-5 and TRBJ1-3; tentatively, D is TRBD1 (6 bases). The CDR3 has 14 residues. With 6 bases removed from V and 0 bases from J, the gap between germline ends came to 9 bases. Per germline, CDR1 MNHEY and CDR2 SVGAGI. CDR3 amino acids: CASRTGLSGNTIYF. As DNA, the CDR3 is TGTGCCAGCAGGACAGGTCTCTCTGGAAACACCATATATTTT.

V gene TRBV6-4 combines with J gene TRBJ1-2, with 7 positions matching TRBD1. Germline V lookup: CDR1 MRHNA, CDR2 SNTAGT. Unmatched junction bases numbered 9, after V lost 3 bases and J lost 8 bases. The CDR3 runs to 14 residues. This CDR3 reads CASSEGTEATGYTF. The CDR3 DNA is TGTGCCAGCAGTGAAGGGACAGAAGCAACCGGCTACACCTTC.

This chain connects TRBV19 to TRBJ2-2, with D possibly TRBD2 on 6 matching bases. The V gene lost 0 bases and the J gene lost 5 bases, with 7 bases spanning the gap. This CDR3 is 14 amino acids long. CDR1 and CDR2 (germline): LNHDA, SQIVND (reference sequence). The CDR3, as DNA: TGTGCCAGTAGTATAGAAGGGACTACCGGGGAGCTGTTTTTT. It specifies CASSIEGTTGELFF.

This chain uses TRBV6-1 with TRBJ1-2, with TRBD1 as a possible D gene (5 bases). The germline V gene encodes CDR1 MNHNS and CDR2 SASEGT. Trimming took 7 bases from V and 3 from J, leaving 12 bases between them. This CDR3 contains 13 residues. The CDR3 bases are TGTGCCAGCACTTTCGACAGAGACTATGGCTACACCTTC. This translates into CASTFDRDYGYTF.

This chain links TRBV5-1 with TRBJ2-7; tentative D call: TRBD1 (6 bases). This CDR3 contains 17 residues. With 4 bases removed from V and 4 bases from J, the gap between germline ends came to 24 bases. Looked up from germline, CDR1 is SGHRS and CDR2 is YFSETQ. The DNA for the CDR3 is TGCGCCAGCAGCCCTTCTTCGACTTACAGGGTACGGTACGAGCAGTACTTC. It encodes CASSPSSTYRVRYEQYF.

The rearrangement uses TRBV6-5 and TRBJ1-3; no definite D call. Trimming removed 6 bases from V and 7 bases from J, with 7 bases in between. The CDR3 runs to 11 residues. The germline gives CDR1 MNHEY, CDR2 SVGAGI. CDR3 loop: CASRIRNTIYF. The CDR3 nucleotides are TGTGCCAGCAGGATTCGGAACACCATATATTTT.

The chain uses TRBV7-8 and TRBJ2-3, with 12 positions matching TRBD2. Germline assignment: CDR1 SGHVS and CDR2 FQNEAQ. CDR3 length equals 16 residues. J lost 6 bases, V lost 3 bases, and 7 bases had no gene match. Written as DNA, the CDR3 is TGTGCCAGCAGCTTTCTAGCGGGAGGGCCCGGGGATACGCAGTATTTT. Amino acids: CASSFLAGGPGDTQYF.

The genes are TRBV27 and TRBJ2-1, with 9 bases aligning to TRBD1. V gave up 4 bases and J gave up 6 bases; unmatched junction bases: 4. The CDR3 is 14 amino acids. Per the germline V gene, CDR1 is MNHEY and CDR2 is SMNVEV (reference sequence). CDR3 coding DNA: TGTGCCAGCAGTTACGGGACAGGGATCAATGAGCAGTTCTTC. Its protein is CASSYGTGINEQFF.

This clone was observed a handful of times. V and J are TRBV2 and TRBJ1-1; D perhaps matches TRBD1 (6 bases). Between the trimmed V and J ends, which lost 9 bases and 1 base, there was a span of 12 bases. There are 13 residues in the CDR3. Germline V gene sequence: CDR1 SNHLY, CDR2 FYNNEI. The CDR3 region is CARKWDTNTEAFF. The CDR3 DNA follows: TGTGCCAGGAAGTGGGACACGAACACTGAAGCTTTCTTT.